Listed here are 3 T cell receptor beta chains from one sample, sequenced in a study of identical twins. Using its own MiXCR run on the 5' RACE reads, TCRdb lists one record per CDR3 protein. The sample holds 570,000 or so distinct CDR3 sequences, 7.5% to 10% seen once. This sample was shared with a second study, whose subject was yellow fever vaccine responses in identical twins.

Input material: PBMCs. The receptors were sampled from a young woman in good health.

The chain uses TRBV19 and TRBJ1-4; D not resolved. CDR1 is LNHDA and CDR2 is SQIVND in the germline V gene (reference sequence). The CDR3 has 15 amino acids. The V and J ends lost 2 bases and 0 bases respectively, with 7 bases between them. CDR3 loop: CASSILRATNEKLFF. The CDR3 bases are TGTGCCAGTAGTATACTACGGGCAACTAATGAAAAACTGTTTTTT.

V and J are TRBV27 and TRBJ2-7; tentative D call: TRBD1 (5 bases). Germline assignment: CDR1 MNHEY and CDR2 SMNVEV (reference sequence). V was shortened by 2 bases and J by 3 bases, with 17 bases between the two germline ends. The CDR3 runs to 16 residues. The CDR3 spells CASSLQGRLLNYEQYF. As DNA, the CDR3 is TGTGCCAGCAGTTTACAGGGTCGCCTACTAAACTACGAGCAGTACTTC.

This clonotype came up many times. The V and J genes are TRBV9 and TRBJ2-7; a weak D match, TRBD2 (6 bases). Trimming removed 0 bases at V and 0 bases at J, with 10 bases between. This CDR3 has 15 residues. Germline CDR1 and CDR2: SGDLS and YYNGEE. The CDR3, as DNA: TGTGCCAGCAGCGTAGAGGAGGGGAGCTCCTACGAGCAGTACTTC. This encodes CASSVEEGSSYEQYF.